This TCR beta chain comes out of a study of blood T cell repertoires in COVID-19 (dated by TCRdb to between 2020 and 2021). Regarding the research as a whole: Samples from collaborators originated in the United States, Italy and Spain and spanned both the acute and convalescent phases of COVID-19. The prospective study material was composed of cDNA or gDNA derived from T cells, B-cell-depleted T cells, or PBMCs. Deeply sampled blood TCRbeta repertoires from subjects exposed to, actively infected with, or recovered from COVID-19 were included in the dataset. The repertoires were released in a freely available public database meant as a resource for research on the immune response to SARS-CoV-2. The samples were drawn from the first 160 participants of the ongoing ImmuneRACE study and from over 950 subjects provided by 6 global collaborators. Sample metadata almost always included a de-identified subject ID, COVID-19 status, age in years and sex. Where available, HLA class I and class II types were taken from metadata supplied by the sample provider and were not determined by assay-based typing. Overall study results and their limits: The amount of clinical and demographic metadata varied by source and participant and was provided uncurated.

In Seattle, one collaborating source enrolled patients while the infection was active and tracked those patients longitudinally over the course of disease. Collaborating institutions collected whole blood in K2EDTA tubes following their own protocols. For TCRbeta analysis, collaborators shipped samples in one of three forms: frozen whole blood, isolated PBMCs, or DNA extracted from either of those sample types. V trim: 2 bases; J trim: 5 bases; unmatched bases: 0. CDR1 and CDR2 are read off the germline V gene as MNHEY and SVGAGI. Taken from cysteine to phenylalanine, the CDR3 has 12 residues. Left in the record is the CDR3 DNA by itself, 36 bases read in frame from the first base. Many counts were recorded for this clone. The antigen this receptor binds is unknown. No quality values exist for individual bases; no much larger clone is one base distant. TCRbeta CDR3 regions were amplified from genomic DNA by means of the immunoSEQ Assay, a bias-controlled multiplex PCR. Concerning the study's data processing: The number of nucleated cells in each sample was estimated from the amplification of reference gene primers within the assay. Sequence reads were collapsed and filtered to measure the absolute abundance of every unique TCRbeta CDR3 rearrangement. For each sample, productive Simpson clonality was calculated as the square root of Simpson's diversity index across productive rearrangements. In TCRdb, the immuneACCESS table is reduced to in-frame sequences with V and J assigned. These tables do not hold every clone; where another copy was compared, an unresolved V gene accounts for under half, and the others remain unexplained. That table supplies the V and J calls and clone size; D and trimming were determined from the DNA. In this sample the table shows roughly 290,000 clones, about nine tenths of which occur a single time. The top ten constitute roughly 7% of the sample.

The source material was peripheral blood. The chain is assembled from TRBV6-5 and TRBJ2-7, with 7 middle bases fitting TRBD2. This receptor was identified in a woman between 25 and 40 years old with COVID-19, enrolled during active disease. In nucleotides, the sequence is TGTGCCAGCAGTTACCGGGGGGACGAGCAGTACTTC. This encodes CASSYRGDEQYF.